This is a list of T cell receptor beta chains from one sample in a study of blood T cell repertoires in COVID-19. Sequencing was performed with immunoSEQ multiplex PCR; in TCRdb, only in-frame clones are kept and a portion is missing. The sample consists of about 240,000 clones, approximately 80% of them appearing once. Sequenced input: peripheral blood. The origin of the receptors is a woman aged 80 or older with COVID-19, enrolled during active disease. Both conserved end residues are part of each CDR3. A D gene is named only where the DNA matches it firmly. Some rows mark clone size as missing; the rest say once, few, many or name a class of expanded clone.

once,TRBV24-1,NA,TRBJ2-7,TGTGCCACCAGTGATTTTCGGGACGAGCAGTACTTC,CATSDFRDEQYF
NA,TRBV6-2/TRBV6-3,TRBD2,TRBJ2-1,TGTGCCAGCAGTTACGGGACTAGCGGGGGAGAGCAGTTCTTC,CASSYGTSGGEQFF
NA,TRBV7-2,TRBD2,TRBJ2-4,TGTGCCAGCAGCAGACTAGCGGGACTAGCCAAAAACATTCAGTACTTC,CASSRLAGLAKNIQYF
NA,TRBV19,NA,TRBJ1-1,TGTGCCAGTAGTATGGGGGCTCTGCAGGCGAACACTGAAGCTTTCTTT,CASSMGALQANTEAFF
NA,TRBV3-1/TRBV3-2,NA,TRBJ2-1,TGTGCCAGCAGCTACATCGAGGCTACGAACAATGAGCAGTTCTTC,CASSYIEATNNEQFF
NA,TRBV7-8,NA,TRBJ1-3,TGTGCCAGCAGCTTACCCCCGGGACACCCGAGAAACACCATATATTTT,CASSLPPGHPRNTIYF
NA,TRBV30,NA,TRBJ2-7,TGTGCCTGGAGTGGGACAGTTGGCGAGCAGTACTTC,CAWSGTVGEQYF
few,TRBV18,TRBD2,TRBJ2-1,TGTGCCAGCTCACCTAGCGGGGTTTTCTACAATGAGCAGTTCTTC,CASSPSGVFYNEQFF
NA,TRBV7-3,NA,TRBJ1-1,TGTGCCAGCAGCTTGGGCGCAACGAACACTGAAGCTTTCTTT,CASSLGATNTEAFF
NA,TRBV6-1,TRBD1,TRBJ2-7,TGTGCCAGCAGTGACAGGACAGGGGGCCTTTACGAGCAGTACTTC,CASSDRTGGLYEQYF
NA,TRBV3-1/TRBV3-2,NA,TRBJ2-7,TGTGCCAGCAGCCGAGACCTCGCGCCCTACGAGCAGTACTTC,CASSRDLAPYEQYF
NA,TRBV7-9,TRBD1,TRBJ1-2,TGTGCCAGCAGCGTCCCGGACAGGGTTTATGGCTACACCTTC,CASSVPDRVYGYTF
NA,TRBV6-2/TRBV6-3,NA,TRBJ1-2,TGTGCCAGCAGTTCCTTTGGGGGCGCGACCTTC,CASSSFGGATF
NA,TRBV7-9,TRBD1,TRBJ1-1,TGTGCCGCCCAAGGACAGGTAATGAACACTGAAGCTTTCTTT,CAAQGQVMNTEAFF
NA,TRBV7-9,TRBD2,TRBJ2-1,TGTGCCAGCACTCCTGGGACTAGCGGGCCTCTTAGCTCCTACAATGAGCAGTTCTTC,CASTPGTSGPLSSYNEQFF
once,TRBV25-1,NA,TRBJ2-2,TGTGCCAGCAGTGAACAGACCGGGGAGCTGTTTTTT,CASSEQTGELFF
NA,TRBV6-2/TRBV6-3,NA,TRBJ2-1,TGTGCCAGCAGTATTAGCCAGTGGTCCTACAATGAGCAGTTCTTC,CASSISQWSYNEQFF
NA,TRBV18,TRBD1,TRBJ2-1,TGTGCCAGCTCACCCCCGGGACAGGCTGGCCATGAGCAGTTCTTC,CASSPPGQAGHEQFF
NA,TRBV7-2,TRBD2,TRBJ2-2,TGTGCCAGCAGCTTAGGCCTAGCGGGGGTCACCGGGGAGCTGTTTTTT,CASSLGLAGVTGELFF
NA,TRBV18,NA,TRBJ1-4,TGTGCCAGCAACACAGGGTATAATGAAAAACTGTTTTTT,CASNTGYNEKLFF
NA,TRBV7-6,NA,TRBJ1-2,TGTGCCAGCAGCTTAAGGGGAACTGGGTATGGCTACACCTTC,CASSLRGTGYGYTF
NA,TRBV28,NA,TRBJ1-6,TGTGCCAGCCGCCTCGCAGGGGCCCTCCACTTT,CASRLAGALHF
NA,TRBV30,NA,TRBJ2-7,TGTGCCTGGAGTATGGACAGCTACGAGCAGTACTTC,CAWSMDSYEQYF
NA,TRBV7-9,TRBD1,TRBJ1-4,TGTGCCAGCAGCTTAGATATGTACAGGGGGAATGAAAAACTGTTTTTT,CASSLDMYRGNEKLFF
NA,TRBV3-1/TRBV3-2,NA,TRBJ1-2,TGTGCCAGCAGCCAAGGGGCCGCCTCAGTCAACTATGGCTACACCTTC,CASSQGAASVNYGYTF
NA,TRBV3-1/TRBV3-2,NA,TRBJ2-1,TGTGCCAGCAGCCAGGGGTGGGGGCCCTCCTACAATGAGCAGTTCTTC,CASSQGWGPSYNEQFF
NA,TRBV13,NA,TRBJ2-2,TGTGCCAGCAGCTTATTAGATCGGGAACAACCGACCGGGGAGCTGTTTTTT,CASSLLDREQPTGELFF
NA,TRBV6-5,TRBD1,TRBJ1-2,TGTGCCAGCAGTTACTTAGGGACAGGGGAGAATGGCTACACCTTC,CASSYLGTGENGYTF
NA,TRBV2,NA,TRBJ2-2,TGTGCCAGCAGTGGTTCTAGCGGGGAGCTGTTTTTT,CASSGSSGELFF
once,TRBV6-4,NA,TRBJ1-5,TGTGCCAGCAGAGAAGAACAGGGCGTAGACGGGCCCCAGCATTTT,CASREEQGVDGPQHF
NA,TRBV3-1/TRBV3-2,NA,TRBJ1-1,TGTGCCAGCAGCCAGAACAGAGAAGCTTTCTTT,CASSQNREAFF
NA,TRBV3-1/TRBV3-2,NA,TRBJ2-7,TGTGCCAGCAGCCAAGACAGGGCGGCGACCTACGAGCAGTACTTC,CASSQDRAATYEQYF
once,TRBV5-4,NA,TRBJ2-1,TGTGCCAGCAGGTCACGGGGGACCGATGAGCAGTTCTTC,CASRSRGTDEQFF
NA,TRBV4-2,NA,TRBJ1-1,TGTGCCAGCAGCCAAACCGACAGCACTGAAGCTTTCTTT,CASSQTDSTEAFF
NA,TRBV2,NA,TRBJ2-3,TGTGCCAGCTGCAGATTTGGAGATCTAACAGATACGCAGTATTTT,CASCRFGDLTDTQYF
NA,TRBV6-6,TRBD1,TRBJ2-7,TGTGCCAGCAGTCGCGGGACAGGGGGCTTCGAGCAGTACTTC,CASSRGTGGFEQYF
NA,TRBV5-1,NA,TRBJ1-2,TGCGCCAGCAGCTTCGGCAGGGCTAACTATGGCTACACCTTC,CASSFGRANYGYTF
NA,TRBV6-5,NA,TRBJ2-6,TGTGCCAGCAGCCCCTCCGGACTGGGGGCCAACGTCCTGACTTTC,CASSPSGLGANVLTF
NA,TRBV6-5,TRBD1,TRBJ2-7,TGTGCCAGCAGTTACTCTACCTACCGGACAGGGGGCGAGCAGTACTTC,CASSYSTYRTGGEQYF
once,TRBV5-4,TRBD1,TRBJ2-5,TGTGCCAGCAGCAGGGGACAGGAGGTGGAGACCCAGTACTTC,CASSRGQEVETQYF
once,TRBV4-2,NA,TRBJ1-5,TGTGCCAGCAGTGAATGGGGCCATTCCCCTCAGCCCCAGCATTTT,CASSEWGHSPQPQHF
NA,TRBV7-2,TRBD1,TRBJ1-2,TGTGCCAGCAGCTTAGCGGGGGACAGGAACTATGGCTACACCTTC,CASSLAGDRNYGYTF
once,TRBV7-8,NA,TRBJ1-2,TGTGCCAGCAGCCGAGTGACCGGGTATGGCTACACCTTC,CASSRVTGYGYTF
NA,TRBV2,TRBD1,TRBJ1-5,TGTGCCAGCAGTGGGGACAGGGGAAGCAATCAGCCCCAGCATTTT,CASSGDRGSNQPQHF
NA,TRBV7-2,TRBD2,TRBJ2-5,TGTGCCAGCAGCTTAGGCGGGAGGGAGACCCAGTACTTC,CASSLGGRETQYF
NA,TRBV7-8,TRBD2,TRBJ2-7,TGTGCCAGCAGCTTAACGGGGGGAGGCGAGCAGTACTTC,CASSLTGGGEQYF
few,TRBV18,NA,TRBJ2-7,TGTGCCAGCTCACGCTCGGGTCAGAGGTACGAGCAGTACTTC,CASSRSGQRYEQYF
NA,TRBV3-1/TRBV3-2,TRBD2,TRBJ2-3,TGTGCCAGCAGCCTTCTAGCGGGGGGGCCAGATACGCAGTATTTT,CASSLLAGGPDTQYF